The source of this TCR beta chain is a study of blood T cells in healthy people across ages. Together with a sample-barcoded 5' primer, a J-beta primer mix was included in a second PCR lasting 7 to 11 cycles. One entry per CDR3 protein results from TCRdb running MiXCR on the 5' RACE reads. The sample holds about 780,000 distinct CDR3 sequences, around 45% seen once. The sequence was obtained from a man at least 80 years old in good health. The specimen sequenced was blood.

In DNA, the CDR3 is TGCAGCGTTACTGGGCTAGCGGTGACAGATACGCAGTATTTT. It yields the protein CSVTGLAVTDTQYF. The chain employs TRBV29-1 and TRBJ2-3; TRBD2 matches 7 bases. CDR3 length: 14 amino acids. V was pared by 5 bases and J by 3 bases, with 8 bases of the junction left unmatched. Germline CDR1 is SQVTM and CDR2 is ANQGSEA.